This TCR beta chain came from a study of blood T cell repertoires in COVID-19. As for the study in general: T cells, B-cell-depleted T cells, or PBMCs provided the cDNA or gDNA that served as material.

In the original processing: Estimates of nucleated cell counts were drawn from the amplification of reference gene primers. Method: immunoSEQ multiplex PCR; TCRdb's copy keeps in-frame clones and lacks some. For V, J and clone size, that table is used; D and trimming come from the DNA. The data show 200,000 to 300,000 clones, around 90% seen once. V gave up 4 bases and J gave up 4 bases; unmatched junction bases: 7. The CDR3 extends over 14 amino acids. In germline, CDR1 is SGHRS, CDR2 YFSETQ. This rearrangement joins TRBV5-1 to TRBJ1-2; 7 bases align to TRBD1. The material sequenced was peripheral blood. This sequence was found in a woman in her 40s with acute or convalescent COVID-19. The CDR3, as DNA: TGCGCCAGCAGCCGGGGGACAGCTCTCTATGGCTACACCTTC. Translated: CASSRGTALYGYTF. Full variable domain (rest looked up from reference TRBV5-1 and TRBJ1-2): KAGVTQTPRYLIKTRGQQVTLSCSPISGHRSVSWYQQTPGQGLQFLFEYFSETQRNKGNFPGRFSGRQFSNSRSEMNVSTLELGDSALYLCASSRGTALYGYTFGSGTRLTVV.